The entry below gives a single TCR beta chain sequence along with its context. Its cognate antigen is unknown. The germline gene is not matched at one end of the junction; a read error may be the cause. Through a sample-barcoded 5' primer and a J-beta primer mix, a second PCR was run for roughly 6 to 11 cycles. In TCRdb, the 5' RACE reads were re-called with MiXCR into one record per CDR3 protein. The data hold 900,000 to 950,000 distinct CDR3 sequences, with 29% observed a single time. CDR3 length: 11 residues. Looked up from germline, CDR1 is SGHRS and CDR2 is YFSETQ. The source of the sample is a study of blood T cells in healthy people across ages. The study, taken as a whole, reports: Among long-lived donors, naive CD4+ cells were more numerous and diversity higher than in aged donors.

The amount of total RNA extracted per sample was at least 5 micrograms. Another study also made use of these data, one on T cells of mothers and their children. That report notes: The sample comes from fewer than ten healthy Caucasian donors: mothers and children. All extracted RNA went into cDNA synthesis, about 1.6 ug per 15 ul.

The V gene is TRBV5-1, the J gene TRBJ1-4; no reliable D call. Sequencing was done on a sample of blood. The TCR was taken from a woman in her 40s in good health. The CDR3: CVSSYGEKLFF. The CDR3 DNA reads TGCGTCAGCAGCTATGGTGAAAAACTGTTTTTT.